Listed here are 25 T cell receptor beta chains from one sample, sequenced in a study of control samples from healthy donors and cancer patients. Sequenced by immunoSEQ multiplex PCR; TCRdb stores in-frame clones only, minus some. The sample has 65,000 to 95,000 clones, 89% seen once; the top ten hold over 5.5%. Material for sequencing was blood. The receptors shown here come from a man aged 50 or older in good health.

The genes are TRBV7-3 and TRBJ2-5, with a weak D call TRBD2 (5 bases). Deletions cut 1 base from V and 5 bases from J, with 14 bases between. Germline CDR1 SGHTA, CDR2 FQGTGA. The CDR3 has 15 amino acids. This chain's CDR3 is CASSLRGSGSETQYF. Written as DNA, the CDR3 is TGTGCCAGCAGCTTAAGAGGGTCGGGCTCGGAGACCCAGTACTTC.

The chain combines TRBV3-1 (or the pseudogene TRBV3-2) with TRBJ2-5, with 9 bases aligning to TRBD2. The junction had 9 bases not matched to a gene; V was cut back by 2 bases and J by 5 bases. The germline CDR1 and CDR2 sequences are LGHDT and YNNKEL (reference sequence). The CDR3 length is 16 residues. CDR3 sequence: CASSQRASGNWETQYF. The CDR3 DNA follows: TGTGCCAGCAGCCAAAGGGCTAGCGGGAATTGGGAGACCCAGTACTTC.

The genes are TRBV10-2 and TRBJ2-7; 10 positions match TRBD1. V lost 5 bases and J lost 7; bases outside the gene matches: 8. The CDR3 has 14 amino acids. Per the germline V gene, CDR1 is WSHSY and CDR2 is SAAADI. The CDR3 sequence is CASSQGTGVGEQYF. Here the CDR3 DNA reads TGCGCCAGCAGTCAAGGGACAGGGGTAGGGGAGCAGTACTTC.

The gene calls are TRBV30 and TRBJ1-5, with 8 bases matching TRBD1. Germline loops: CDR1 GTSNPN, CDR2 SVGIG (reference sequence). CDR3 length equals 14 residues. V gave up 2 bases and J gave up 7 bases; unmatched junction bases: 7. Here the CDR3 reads CAWSIGQGGQPQHF. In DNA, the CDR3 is TGTGCCTGGAGTATCGGACAGGGAGGGCAGCCCCAGCATTTT. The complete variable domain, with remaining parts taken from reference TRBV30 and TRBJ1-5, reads SQTIHQWPATLVQPVGSPLSLECTVEGTSNPNLYWYRQAAGRGLQLLFYSVGIGQISSEVPQNLSASRPQDRQFILSSKKLLLSDSGFYLCAWSIGQGGQPQHFGDGTRLSIL.

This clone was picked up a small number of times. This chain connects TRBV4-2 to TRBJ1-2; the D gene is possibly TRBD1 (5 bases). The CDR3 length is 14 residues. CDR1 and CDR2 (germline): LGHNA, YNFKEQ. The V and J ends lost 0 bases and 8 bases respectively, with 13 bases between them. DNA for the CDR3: TGTGCCAGCAGCCAAGACGGCAGACCAGGGGGCTACACCTTC. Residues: CASSQDGRPGGYTF.

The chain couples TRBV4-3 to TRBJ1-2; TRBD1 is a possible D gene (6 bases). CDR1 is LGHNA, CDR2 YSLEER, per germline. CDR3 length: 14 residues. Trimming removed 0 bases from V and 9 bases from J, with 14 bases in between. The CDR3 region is CASSQEATGGSYTF. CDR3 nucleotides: TGCGCCAGCAGCCAAGAGGCGACAGGAGGGAGCTACACCTTC.

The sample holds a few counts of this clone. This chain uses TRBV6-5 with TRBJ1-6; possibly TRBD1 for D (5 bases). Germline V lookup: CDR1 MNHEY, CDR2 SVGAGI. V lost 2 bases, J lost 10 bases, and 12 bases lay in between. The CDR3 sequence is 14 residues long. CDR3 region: CASSYQRDGSPLHF. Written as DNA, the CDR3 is TGTGCCAGCAGTTACCAAAGGGACGGATCACCCCTCCACTTT.

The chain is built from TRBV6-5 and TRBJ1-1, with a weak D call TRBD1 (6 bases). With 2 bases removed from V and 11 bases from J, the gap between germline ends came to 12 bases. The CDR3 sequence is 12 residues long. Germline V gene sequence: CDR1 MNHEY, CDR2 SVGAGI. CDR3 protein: CASSYPQGFAFF. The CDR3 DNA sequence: TGTGCCAGCAGTTACCCGCAGGGGTTTGCTTTCTTT.

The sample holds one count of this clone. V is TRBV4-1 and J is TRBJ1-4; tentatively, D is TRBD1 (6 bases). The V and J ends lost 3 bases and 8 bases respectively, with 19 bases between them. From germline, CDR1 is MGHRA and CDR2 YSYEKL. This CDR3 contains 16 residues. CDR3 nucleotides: TGCGCCAGCAGCCACGAAATCCGGAGGGGGGAGGAAAAACTGTTTTTT. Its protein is CASSHEIRRGEEKLFF.

The CDR3 sequence is CASSPLNSGANVLTF. The CDR3 DNA follows: TGTGCCAGCAGCCCGCTTAACTCTGGGGCCAACGTCCTGACTTTC. The J gene is TRBJ2-6, the V gene TRBV5-6; D is ambiguous. CDR3 size: 15 residues. Between the trimmed V and J ends, which lost 4 bases and 0 bases, there was a span of 8 bases. The germline CDR1 and CDR2 sequences are SGHDT and YYEEEE.

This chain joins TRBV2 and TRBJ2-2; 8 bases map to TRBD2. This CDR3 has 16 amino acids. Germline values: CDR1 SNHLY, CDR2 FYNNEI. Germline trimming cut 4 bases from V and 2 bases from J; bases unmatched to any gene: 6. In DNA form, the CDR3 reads TGTGCCAGCAGTGTGGGGACTAGACTAAACACCGGGGAGCTGTTTTTT. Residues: CASSVGTRLNTGELFF.

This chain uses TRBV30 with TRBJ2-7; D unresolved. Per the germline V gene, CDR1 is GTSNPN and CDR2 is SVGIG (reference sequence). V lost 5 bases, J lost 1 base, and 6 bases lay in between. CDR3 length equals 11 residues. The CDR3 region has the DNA TGTGCCTGGTCTGGATCCTACGAGCAGTACTTC. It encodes CAWSGSYEQYF.

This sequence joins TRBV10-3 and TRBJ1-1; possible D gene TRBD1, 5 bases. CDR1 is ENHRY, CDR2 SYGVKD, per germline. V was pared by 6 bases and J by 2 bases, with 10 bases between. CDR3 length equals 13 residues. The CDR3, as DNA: TGTGCCATCAGCCCAGGGTTAAACACTGAAGCTTTCTTT. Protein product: CAISPGLNTEAFF.

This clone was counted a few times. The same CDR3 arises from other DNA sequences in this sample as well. The CDR3 reads CASSQQGNTEAFF. The CDR3 bases are TGTGCCAGCAGTCAACAGGGGAACACTGAAGCTTTCTTT. The V and J genes are TRBV11-2 and TRBJ1-1, with D perhaps matching TRBD1 (6 bases). The CDR3 length is 13 residues. V lost 6 bases, J lost 1 base, and 9 bases lay in between. Germline V gene sequence: CDR1 SGHAT, CDR2 FQNNGV. Filled out from reference TRBV11-2 and TRBJ1-1, the complete variable domain reads EAGVAQSPRYKIIEKRQSVAFWCNPISGHATLYWYQQILGQGPKLLIQFQNNGVVDDSQLPKDRFSAERLKGVDSTLKIQPAKLEDSAVYLCASSQQGNTEAFFGQGTRLTVV.

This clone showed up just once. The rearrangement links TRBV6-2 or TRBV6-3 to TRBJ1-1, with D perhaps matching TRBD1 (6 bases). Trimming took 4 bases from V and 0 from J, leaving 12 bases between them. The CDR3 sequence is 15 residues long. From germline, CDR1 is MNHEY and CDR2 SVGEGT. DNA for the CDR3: TGTGCCAGCAGTTTGGGGGCTCGGGTGAACACTGAAGCTTTCTTT. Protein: CASSLGARVNTEAFF.

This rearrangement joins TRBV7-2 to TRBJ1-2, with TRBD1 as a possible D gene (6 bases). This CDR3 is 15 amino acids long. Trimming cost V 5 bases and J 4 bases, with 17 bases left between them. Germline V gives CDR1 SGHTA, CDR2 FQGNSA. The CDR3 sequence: CASSPFRGEGYGYTF. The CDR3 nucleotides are TGTGCCAGCAGCCCTTTTAGGGGGGAAGGCTATGGCTACACCTTC.

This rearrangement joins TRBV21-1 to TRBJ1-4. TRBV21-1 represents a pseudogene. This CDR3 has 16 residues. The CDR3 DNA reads TGTGCCAGCAGCAAAAACAGGGAGGGAGGTAATGAAAAACTGTTTTTT. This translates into CASSKNREGGNEKLFF.

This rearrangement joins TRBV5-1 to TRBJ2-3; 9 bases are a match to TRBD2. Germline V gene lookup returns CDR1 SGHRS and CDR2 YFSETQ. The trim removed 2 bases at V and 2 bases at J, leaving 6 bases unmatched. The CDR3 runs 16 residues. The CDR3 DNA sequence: TGCGCCAGCAGCTTTTGGGCTAGCGGGGACACAGATACGCAGTATTTT. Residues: CASSFWASGDTDTQYF. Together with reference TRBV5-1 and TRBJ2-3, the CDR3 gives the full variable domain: KAGVTQTPRYLIKTRGQQVTLSCSPISGHRSVSWYQQTPGQGLQFLFEYFSETQRNKGNFPGRFSGRQFSNSRSEMNVSTLELGDSALYLCASSFWASGDTDTQYFGPGTRLTVL.

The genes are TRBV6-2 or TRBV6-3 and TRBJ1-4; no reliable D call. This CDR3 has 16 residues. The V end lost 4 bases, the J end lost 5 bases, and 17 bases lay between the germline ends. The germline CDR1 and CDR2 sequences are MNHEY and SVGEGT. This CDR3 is CASSSEDRTWNEKLFF. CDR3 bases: TGTGCCAGCAGTTCTGAGGACCGTACTTGGAATGAAAAACTGTTTTTT.

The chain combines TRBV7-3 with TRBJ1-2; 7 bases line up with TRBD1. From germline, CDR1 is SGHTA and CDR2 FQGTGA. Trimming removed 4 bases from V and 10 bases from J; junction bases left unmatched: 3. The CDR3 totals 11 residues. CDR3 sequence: CASSSGQDYTF. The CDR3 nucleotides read TGTGCCAGCAGCTCCGGACAGGACTACACCTTC.

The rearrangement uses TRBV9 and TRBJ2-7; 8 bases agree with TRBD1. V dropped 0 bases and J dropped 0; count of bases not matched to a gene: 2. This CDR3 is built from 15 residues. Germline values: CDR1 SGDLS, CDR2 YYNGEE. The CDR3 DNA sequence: TGTGCCAGCAGCGTAGAGACAGGGGCCTCCTACGAGCAGTACTTC. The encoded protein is CASSVETGASYEQYF.

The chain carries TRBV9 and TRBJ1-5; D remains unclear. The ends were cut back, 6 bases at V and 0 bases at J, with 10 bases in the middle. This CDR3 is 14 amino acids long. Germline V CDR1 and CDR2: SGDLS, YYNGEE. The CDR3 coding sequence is TGTGCCAGCAACGACGGAGATAGCAATCAGCCCCAGCATTTT. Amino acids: CASNDGDSNQPQHF.

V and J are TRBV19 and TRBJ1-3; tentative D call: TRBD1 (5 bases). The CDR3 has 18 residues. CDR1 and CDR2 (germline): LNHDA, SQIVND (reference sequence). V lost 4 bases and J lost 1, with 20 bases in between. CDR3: CASSRAGALSGSGNTIYF. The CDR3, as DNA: TGTGCCAGTAGTAGAGCCGGGGCGCTCAGCGGGTCTGGAAACACCATATATTTT.

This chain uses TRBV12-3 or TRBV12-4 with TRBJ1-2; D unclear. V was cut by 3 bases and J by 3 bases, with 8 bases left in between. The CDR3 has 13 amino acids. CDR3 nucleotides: TGTGCCAGCAGTTTTACCCGAGACTATGGCTACACCTTC. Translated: CASSFTRDYGYTF.

The CDR3 sequence: CASSIGVPDGYTF. The CDR3 nucleotides read TGTGCCAGTAGTATTGGAGTACCGGATGGCTACACCTTC. The V gene is TRBV19, the J gene TRBJ1-2; D gene unclear. V was shortened by 3 bases and J by 6 bases, with 11 bases between the two germline ends. The CDR3 runs to 13 residues. Germline V gene data show CDR1 as LNHDA and CDR2 as SQIVND (reference sequence).